Following are 9 T cell receptor beta chains from one sample sequenced in a study of T cell repertoires in cytomegalovirus infection. The antigens for these receptors are not known. TCRdb re-called the reads through MiXCR, storing one row per CDR3 protein. The sample shows about 570,000 distinct CDR3 sequences, about 39% of them seen only once. The starting material was cultured PBMCs, obtained from culture after CMV antigen stimulation. Receptors were obtained from a human donor in good health (CMV status not recorded). Some clones in this sample may be carry-over from other donors' samples.

The V and J genes are TRBV4-1 and TRBJ1-5; no clear D gene. The V gene's germline CDR1 is MGHRA and CDR2 YSYEKL. CDR3 size: 15 residues. Trimming cost V 1 base and J 0 bases, with 7 bases left between them. CDR3 DNA sequence: TGCGCCAGCAGCCAAGGGAGAAATAGCAATCAGCCCCAGCATTTT. Protein sequence: CASSQGRNSNQPQHF.

In its sample, this clonotype was seen once. The chain uses TRBV12-3 or TRBV12-4 and TRBJ1-4; 9 bases align to TRBD1. V lost 1 base, J lost 7 bases, and 10 bases stayed unmatched. This CDR3 region has 17 residues. The chain's CDR3 is CASSLGVRGTGSEKLFF. In DNA form, the CDR3 reads TGTGCCAGCAGTTTAGGAGTCCGCGGGACAGGGAGTGAAAAACTGTTTTTT.

Concerning this clonotype: Compared with germline, one end of the junction differs, possibly owing to a read error. V usage is TRBV20-1 and J usage is TRBJ2-7; weak D call: TRBD2 (6 bases). Germline V gene sequence: CDR1 DFQATT, CDR2 SNEGSKA (reference sequence). The CDR3 contains 13 residues. CDR3 amino acids: CSARVSGSYEQYF. The CDR3 DNA reads TGCAGTGCCAGAGTGAGCGGGTCCTACGAGCAGTACTTC.

This clonotype was found a few times. The rearrangement joins TRBV7-2 to TRBJ2-7; D may be TRBD2 (5 bases). The CDR3 loop spans 12 amino acids. The V and J ends lost 3 bases and 9 bases respectively, with 12 bases between them. Germline V gene sequence: CDR1 SGHTA, CDR2 FQGNSA. This CDR3 reads CASSLSSGGQYF. The CDR3 DNA follows: TGTGCCAGCAGCTTGTCGAGCGGAGGGCAGTACTTC.

The V gene is TRBV2, the J gene TRBJ1-1; D is unresolved. The V and J ends lost 5 bases and 1 base respectively, with 8 bases between them. The germline V gene encodes CDR1 SNHLY and CDR2 FYNNEI. The CDR3 has 13 residues. The CDR3 sequence is CASSSRENTEAFF. The CDR3 coding sequence is TGTGCCAGCAGTTCCCGGGAGAACACTGAAGCTTTCTTT.

The table lists this clonotype with many counts. The chain combines TRBV7-2 with TRBJ1-5; D is undetermined. Per the germline V gene, CDR1 is SGHTA and CDR2 is FQGNSA. V lost 1 base, J lost 5 bases, and 12 bases lay in between. CDR3 length: 15 residues. Here the CDR3 DNA reads TGTGCCAGCAGCTTAGAAGCGTCATACGATCAGCCCCAGCATTTT. It codes for CASSLEASYDQPQHF.

In this sample, this clonotype turned up a few times. The chain links TRBV4-1 to TRBJ2-1; D is undetermined. This CDR3 is 17 amino acids long. Germline CDR1 reads MGHRA; CDR2 reads YSYEKL. V was pared by 0 bases and J by 2 bases, with 14 bases between. The CDR3 DNA reads as TGCGCCAGCAGCCAAGATATGCGCGCCCGAACCTACAATGAGCAGTTCTTC. Amino acid sequence: CASSQDMRARTYNEQFF.

The rearrangement links TRBV7-2 to TRBJ1-2; 10 positions agree with TRBD1. The J segment lost 6 bases and the V segment lost 3 bases, leaving 4 bases of the junction unmatched. CDR1 SGHTA and CDR2 FQGNSA come from the germline V gene. The CDR3 spans 14 residues. The CDR3 DNA follows: TGTGCCAGCAGCTTGACCGGGACAGGGGATGGCTACACCTTC. Protein sequence: CASSLTGTGDGYTF.

This clonotype showed up just a few times. The V gene is TRBV6-5, the J gene TRBJ2-1, with 13 positions matching TRBD2. The CDR3 totals 19 residues. The J segment lost 1 base and the V segment lost 2 bases, leaving 8 bases of the junction unmatched. CDR1 and CDR2 from the germline V gene are MNHEY and SVGAGI. The CDR3 here is CASSYVGTSGTGSYNEQFF. The CDR3 DNA is TGTGCCAGCAGTTACGTCGGGACTAGCGGGACTGGGTCCTACAATGAGCAGTTCTTC.